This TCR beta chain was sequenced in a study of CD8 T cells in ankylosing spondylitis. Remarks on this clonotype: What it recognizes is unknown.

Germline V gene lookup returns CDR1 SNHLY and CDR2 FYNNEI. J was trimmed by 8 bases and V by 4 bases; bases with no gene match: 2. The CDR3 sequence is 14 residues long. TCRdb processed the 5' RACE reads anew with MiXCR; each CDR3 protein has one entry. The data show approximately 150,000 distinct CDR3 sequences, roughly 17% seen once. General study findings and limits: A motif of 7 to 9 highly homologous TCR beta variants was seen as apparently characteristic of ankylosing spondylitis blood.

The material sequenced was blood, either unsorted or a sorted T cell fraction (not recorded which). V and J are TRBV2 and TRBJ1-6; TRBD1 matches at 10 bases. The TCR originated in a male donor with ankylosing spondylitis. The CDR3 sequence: CASSAGQGDSPLHF. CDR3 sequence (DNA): TGTGCCAGCAGTGCAGGACAGGGGGATTCACCCCTCCACTTT.